The 29 T cell receptor beta chains reported below all come from one sample, sequenced in a study of cytomegalovirus exposure and HLA in healthy donors. PCR amplification relied on 60 Vbeta primers (plus 13 Jbeta primers). Assay: immunoSEQ multiplex PCR; the TCRdb copy retains only in-frame clones and omits some. This table holds over 120,000 clones, more than 75% found once. Sequencing was done on a sample of PBMCs. All receptors come from a man between 45 and 60 years old in good health and CMV-seronegative.

The chain is built from TRBV25-1 and TRBJ2-1; 10 bases map to TRBD2. CDR3 length: 15 residues. J gave up 5 bases and V 2 bases, and 3 bases lay outside the gene matches. Per germline, CDR1 MGHDK and CDR2 SYGVNS. CDR3 DNA: TGTGCCAGCAGTGAACGAACTAGCGGGGACAATGAGCAGTTCTTC. Its protein product is CASSERTSGDNEQFF.

The V call is TRBV18, the J call TRBJ2-2; tentatively, D is TRBD2 (5 bases). Germline V gives CDR1 KGHSH, CDR2 LQKENI. CDR3 length: 15 residues. V lost 2 bases and J lost 1, with 8 bases in between. CDR3 sequence (DNA): TGTGCCAGCTCACCAAGGGCGGGGAACACCGGGGAGCTGTTTTTT. As protein: CASSPRAGNTGELFF.

The CDR3 spells CSVGQGPYEGYTF. The CDR3 nucleotides read TGCAGCGTGGGACAGGGGCCTTATGAGGGCTACACCTTC. The rearrangement links TRBV29-1 to TRBJ1-2, with TRBD1 matching 10 bases. This CDR3 has 13 residues. V trimming: 6 bases; J trimming: 8 bases; junction bases outside the gene matches: 9. Germline V gene sequence: CDR1 SQVTM, CDR2 ANQGSEA.

CDR3 loop: CASSSISKTSLAYEQYF. The CDR3 DNA reads TGTGCCAGCAGCTCAATATCCAAGACTAGCCTGGCCTACGAGCAGTACTTC. This chain connects TRBV5-6 to TRBJ2-7; 7 nucleotides match TRBD2. Germline V gene sequence: CDR1 SGHDT, CDR2 YYEEEE. The V gene end was trimmed by 3 bases and the J gene end by 2 bases; junction bases not matched to a gene: 14. The CDR3 length is 17 residues.

The rearrangement links TRBV9 to TRBJ2-1, with 10 bases fitting TRBD1. The CDR3 covers 15 residues. Unmatched junction bases numbered 10, after V lost 3 bases and J lost 10 bases. Per the germline V gene, CDR1 is SGDLS and CDR2 is YYNGEE. This CDR3 reads CASSGQGARYGEQFF. In nucleotides, the CDR3 is TGTGCCAGCAGCGGACAGGGGGCGCGATATGGGGAGCAGTTCTTC.

This rearrangement joins TRBV11-2 to TRBJ2-7; 9 bases are a match to TRBD2. Germline CDR1 reads SGHAT; CDR2 reads FQNNGV. Unmatched junction bases numbered 12, after V lost 1 base and J lost 5 bases. The CDR3 length is 17 residues. The CDR3 loop reads CASSLVGVLAGPHEQYF. CDR3 nucleotide sequence: TGTGCCAGCAGCTTAGTTGGTGTACTAGCGGGTCCCCACGAGCAGTACTTC.

This clone came up a few times. The gene calls are TRBV7-6 and TRBJ2-5, with 8 bases identical to TRBD2. Germline CDR1 SGHVS, CDR2 FNYEAQ. This CDR3 is 18 amino acids long. Trimming cost V 6 bases and J 5 bases; bases outside gene matches: 20. The CDR3: CASRSAGRALAVVETQYF. CDR3 bases: TGTGCCAGCAGGTCAGCGGGGCGGGCACTAGCGGTTGTGGAGACCCAGTACTTC.

The rearrangement joins TRBV11-2 to TRBJ2-2; no reliable D call. The ends were cut back, 2 bases at V and 0 bases at J, with 7 bases in the middle. Per the germline V gene, CDR1 is SGHAT and CDR2 is FQNNGV. The CDR3 runs 15 residues. CDR3 DNA sequence: TGTGCCAGCAGCTTAAAGTTAGCGAACACCGGGGAGCTGTTTTTT. This sequence encodes CASSLKLANTGELFF.

The V and J genes are TRBV5-1 and TRBJ1-1; TRBD1 agrees at 7 bases. This CDR3 region has 13 residues. In germline, CDR1 is SGHRS, CDR2 YFSETQ. V lost 4 bases to trimming and J lost 5 bases; unmatched junction nucleotides: 5. The CDR3 sequence: CASSTRQGTEAFF. CDR3 DNA sequence: TGCGCCAGCAGCACCCGACAGGGAACTGAAGCTTTCTTT. The complete variable domain, with remaining parts taken from reference TRBV5-1 and TRBJ1-1, reads KAGVTQTPRYLIKTRGQQVTLSCSPISGHRSVSWYQQTPGQGLQFLFEYFSETQRNKGNFPGRFSGRQFSNSRSEMNVSTLELGDSALYLCASSTRQGTEAFFGQGTRLTVV.

The V gene is TRBV7-8, the J gene TRBJ1-6; 7 nucleotides line up with TRBD1. The junction had 4 bases not matched to a gene; V was cut back by 5 bases and J by 3 bases. Germline V gene data show CDR1 as SGHVS and CDR2 as FQNEAQ. This CDR3 contains 15 residues. CDR3 sequence (DNA): TGTGCCAGCAGCATACAGGGGAACTATAATTCACCCCTCCACTTT. Translated, it gives CASSIQGNYNSPLHF.

Only one count was recorded for this clone. The V and J genes are TRBV19 and TRBJ2-5; D unresolved. The end of the DNA is better explained by TRBJ2-7, so the J call may be wrong. Germline V gene sequence: CDR1 LNHDA, CDR2 SQIVND (reference sequence). The CDR3 contains 12 residues. CDR3 loop: CASTQTDHEQYF. The CDR3 region has the DNA TGTGCCAGTACCCAAACAGACCACGAGCAGTACTTC.

A few counts support this clone. The chain uses TRBV7-9 and TRBJ2-2; TRBD1 matches at 7 bases. There are 16 residues in the CDR3. V was clipped by 3 bases and J by 6 bases; unmatched bases: 10. The germline V gene encodes CDR1 SEHNR and CDR2 FQNEAQ (reference sequence). The CDR3: CASSFDRVSLAGELFF. As DNA, the CDR3 is TGTGCCAGCAGCTTTGACAGGGTGTCACTGGCCGGGGAGCTGTTTTTT.

CDR3 sequence reads: CASSSTGVRPQHF. As DNA, the CDR3 is TGTGCCAGCAGTTCAACGGGGGTGCGGCCCCAGCATTTT. The genes are TRBV6-5 and TRBJ1-5; a weak D match, TRBD1 (5 bases). This CDR3 is built from 13 residues. Germline CDR1 and CDR2: MNHEY and SVGAGI. Trimming removed 4 bases from V and 9 bases from J, with 13 bases in between.

The chain uses TRBV20-1 and TRBJ2-2, with TRBD2 identical over 7 bases. Germline assignment: CDR1 DFQATT and CDR2 SNEGSKA (reference sequence). The CDR3 has 11 residues. CDR3 sequence: CSAGAPGELFF. DNA of the CDR3: TGCAGCGCGGGAGCGCCCGGGGAGCTGTTTTTT.

This clone has just one count. The chain employs TRBV2 and TRBJ1-2; D gene unclear. CDR3 size: 14 residues. The V end lost 3 bases, the J end lost 4 bases, and 12 bases lay between the germline ends. Germline V gene sequence: CDR1 SNHLY, CDR2 FYNNEI. Written as DNA, the CDR3 is TGTGCCAGCAGTGATAGGAGGAGACTCTATGGCTACACCTTC. Its translation: CASSDRRRLYGYTF.

The chain couples TRBV7-8 to TRBJ2-3; 10 positions agree with TRBD2. The J segment lost 5 bases and the V segment lost 5 bases, leaving 13 bases of the junction unmatched. The CDR3 covers 17 residues. In germline, CDR1 is SGHVS, CDR2 FQNEAQ. The CDR3 loop is CASSTSGTSERQDTQYF. CDR3 coding DNA: TGTGCCAGCAGCACGAGCGGGACTAGCGAGCGGCAAGATACGCAGTATTTT.

This clone was observed a few times. CDR3 nucleotides: TGTGCCAGCGGGACAGGGTGGAAGAACACTGAAGCTTTCTTT. It codes for CASGTGWKNTEAFF. The genes are TRBV25-1 and TRBJ1-1; TRBD1 matches at 9 bases. CDR3 size: 14 residues. The germline V gene has CDR1 MGHDK and CDR2 SYGVNS. V was clipped by 8 bases and J by 1 base; unmatched bases: 5.

The gene calls are TRBV9 and TRBJ1-6, with D hard to call. The CDR3 runs to 13 residues. Germline V lookup: CDR1 SGDLS, CDR2 YYNGEE. The germline V and J ends were trimmed by 4 bases and 10 bases, with 12 bases remaining between them. The CDR3 reads CASSPHSGSPLHF. The CDR3 region has the DNA TGTGCCAGCAGCCCCCACTCGGGGTCACCCCTCCACTTT.

The J gene is TRBJ1-2, the V gene TRBV7-9; 7 bases agree with TRBD1. This CDR3 is built from 16 residues. V shed 1 base, J shed 1 base, and the junction held 6 bases outside the gene matches. Germline V gene lookup returns CDR1 SEHNR and CDR2 FQNEAQ (reference sequence). For the CDR3, the DNA is TGTGCCAGCAGCTTAGGGGGGACAGCTCGTAACTATGGCTACACCTTC. It encodes CASSLGGTARNYGYTF.

V usage is TRBV29-1 and J usage is TRBJ1-1; D unresolved. Germline CDR1 is SQVTM and CDR2 is ANQGSEA. This CDR3 has 11 amino acids. With 5 bases removed from V and 11 bases from J, the gap between germline ends came to 15 bases. The CDR3 DNA reads TGCAGCGTTTCAACAGCCCTGAGCGCTTTCTTT. Encoded protein: CSVSTALSAFF.

The rearrangement joins TRBV7-2 to TRBJ2-1; no clear D gene. Trimming removed 0 bases from V and 5 bases from J, with 8 bases in between. Germline V gives CDR1 SGHTA, CDR2 FQGNSA. The CDR3 totals 14 residues. CDR3 in amino acids: CASSLASGHNEQFF. The CDR3 nucleotides read TGTGCCAGCAGCTTAGCGTCTGGCCACAATGAGCAGTTCTTC.

The genes are TRBV2 and TRBJ2-2; 9 bases line up with TRBD1. Per germline, CDR1 SNHLY and CDR2 FYNNEI. With 6 bases clipped from V and 5 bases from J, the junction kept 7 bases outside the gene matches. The CDR3 totals 15 residues. The CDR3 DNA sequence: TGTGCCAGCAGGTCGGGGACAGGGTGGACCGGGGAGCTGTTTTTT. The encoded protein is CASRSGTGWTGELFF.

The chain recombines TRBV29-1 with TRBJ1-2; unclear D gene. From germline, CDR1 is SQVTM and CDR2 ANQGSEA. The V end lost 4 bases, the J end lost 1 base, and 4 bases lay between the germline ends. The CDR3 loop spans 11 amino acids. The CDR3 nucleotides are TGCAGCGTTGCCCTTAACTATGGCTACACCTTC. Protein: CSVALNYGYTF.

CDR3 loop: CASSAGTSGSNEQFF. The CDR3 bases are TGTGCCAGCAGCGCCGGGACTAGCGGTTCCAATGAGCAGTTCTTC. This chain links TRBV7-9 with TRBJ2-1, with 11 positions matching TRBD2. This CDR3 is built from 15 residues. V shed 5 bases, J shed 6 bases, and the junction held 6 bases outside the gene matches. The germline CDR1 and CDR2 sequences are SEHNR and FQNEAQ (reference sequence).

The chain employs TRBV9 and TRBJ1-2; weak D call: TRBD1 (6 bases). CDR1 SGDLS and CDR2 YYNGEE come from the germline V gene. Trimming cost V 0 bases and J 8 bases, with 11 bases left between them. This CDR3 is built from 13 residues. The CDR3 region has the DNA TGTGCCAGCAGCGTAGCTCAGGGGAGCGGCTACACCTTC. As protein: CASSVAQGSGYTF.

V and J are TRBV6-1 and TRBJ2-5; D gene unclear. Trimming took 2 bases from V and 5 from J, leaving 12 bases between them. CDR3 length: 14 residues. Looked up from germline, CDR1 is MNHNS and CDR2 is SASEGT. The CDR3 reads CASSERRSGETQYF. The CDR3 nucleotides read TGTGCCAGCAGTGAACGACGGTCCGGGGAGACCCAGTACTTC.

The rearrangement uses TRBV5-4 and TRBJ2-2; 8 bases match TRBD1. The J segment lost 3 bases and the V segment lost 5 bases, leaving 3 bases of the junction unmatched. The CDR3 totals 14 residues. The V gene's germline CDR1 is SGHNT and CDR2 YYREEE (reference sequence). CDR3 nucleotide sequence: TGTGCCAGCAGATCGGGACAGGACACCGGGGAGCTGTTTTTT. This sequence encodes CASRSGQDTGELFF.

This sequence joins TRBV11-2 and TRBJ2-2, with TRBD1 identical over 10 bases. The CDR3 loop spans 16 amino acids. Germline CDR1 and CDR2: SGHAT and FQNNGV. The ends lost 5 bases at V and 7 bases at J; junction bases unmatched: 10. The CDR3 reads CASSLRTGGFVGELFF. CDR3 bases: TGTGCCAGCAGCCTGAGGACAGGGGGGTTTGTCGGGGAGCTGTTTTTT.

The chain uses TRBV27 and TRBJ2-3; D is ambiguous. Germline values: CDR1 MNHEY, CDR2 SMNVEV (reference sequence). The V gene lost 3 bases and the J gene lost 2 bases, with 6 bases spanning the gap. CDR3 length equals 13 residues. The CDR3 bases are TGTGCCAGCAGTTTCCCCCACACAGATACGCAGTATTTT. It specifies CASSFPHTDTQYF.